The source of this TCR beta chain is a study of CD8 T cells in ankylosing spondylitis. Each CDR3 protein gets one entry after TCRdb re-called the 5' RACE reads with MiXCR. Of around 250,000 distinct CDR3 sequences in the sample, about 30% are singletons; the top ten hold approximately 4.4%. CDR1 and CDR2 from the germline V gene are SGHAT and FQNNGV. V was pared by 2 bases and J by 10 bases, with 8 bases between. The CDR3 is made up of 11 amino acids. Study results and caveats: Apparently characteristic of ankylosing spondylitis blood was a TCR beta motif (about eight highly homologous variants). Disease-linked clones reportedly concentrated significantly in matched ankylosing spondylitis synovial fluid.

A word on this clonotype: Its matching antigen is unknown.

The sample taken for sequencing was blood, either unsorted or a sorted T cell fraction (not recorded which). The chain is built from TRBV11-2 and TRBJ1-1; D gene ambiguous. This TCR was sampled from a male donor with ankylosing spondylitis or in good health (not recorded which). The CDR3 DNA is TGTGCCAGCAGCTTAAACGGCGGAGCTTTCTTT. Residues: CASSLNGGAFF.